This T cell receptor (beta chain) was sequenced during a study of cytomegalovirus exposure and HLA in healthy donors. On this clone: Its cognate antigen is unknown.

Findings and limits, study-wide: The study listed 150 to 200 cytomegalovirus-associated TCR beta chains.

The PCR had 60 Vbeta and 13 Jbeta primers. Libraries were prepared by immunoSEQ multiplex PCR; TCRdb keeps only in-frame clonotypes and omits some of them. The sample consists of approximately 110,000 clones, roughly 85% of them appearing once. Sequencing was carried out using PBMCs. This TCR was sampled from a woman aged 40 to 49 in good health and CMV-seronegative.

The DNA for the CDR3 is TGCAGCGTTGAAGCTTTAGCGGAGTGGTACAATGAGCAGTTCTTC. Protein: CSVEALAEWYNEQFF. The V and J genes are TRBV29-1 and TRBJ2-1, with D maybe TRBD2 (6 bases). The CDR3 has 15 amino acids. Looked up from germline, CDR1 is SQVTM and CDR2 is ANQGSEA. V shed 1 base and J shed 4 bases, with 14 bases lying between them.